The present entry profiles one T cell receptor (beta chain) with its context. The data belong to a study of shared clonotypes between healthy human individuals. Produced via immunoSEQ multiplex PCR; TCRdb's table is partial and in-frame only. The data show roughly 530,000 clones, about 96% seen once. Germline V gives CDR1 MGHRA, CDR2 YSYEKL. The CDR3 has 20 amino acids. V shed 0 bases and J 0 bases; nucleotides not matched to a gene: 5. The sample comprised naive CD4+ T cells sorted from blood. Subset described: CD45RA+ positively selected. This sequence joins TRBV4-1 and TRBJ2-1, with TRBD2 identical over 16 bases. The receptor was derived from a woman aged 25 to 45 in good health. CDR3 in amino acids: CASSQEGTSGRVFSYNEQFF. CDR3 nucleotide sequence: TGCGCCAGCAGCCAAGAGGGGACTAGCGGGAGGGTCTTCTCCTACAATGAGCAGTTCTTC.